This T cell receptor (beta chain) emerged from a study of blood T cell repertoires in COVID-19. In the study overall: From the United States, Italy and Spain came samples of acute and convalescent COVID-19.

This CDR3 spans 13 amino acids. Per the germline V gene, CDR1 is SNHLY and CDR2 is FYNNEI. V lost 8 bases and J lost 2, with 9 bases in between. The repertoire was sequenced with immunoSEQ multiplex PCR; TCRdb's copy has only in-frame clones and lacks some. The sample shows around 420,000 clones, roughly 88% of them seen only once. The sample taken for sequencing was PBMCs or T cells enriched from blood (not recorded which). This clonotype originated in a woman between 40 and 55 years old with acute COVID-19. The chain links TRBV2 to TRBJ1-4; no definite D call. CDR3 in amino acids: CASSWQTNEKLFF. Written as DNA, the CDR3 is TGTGCCAGCTCTTGGCAGACTAATGAAAAACTGTTTTTT. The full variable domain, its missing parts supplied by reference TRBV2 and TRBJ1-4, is EPEVTQTPSHQVTQMGQEVILRCVPISNHLYFYWYRQILGQKVEFLVSFYNNEISEKSEIFDDQFSVERPDGSNFTLKIRSTKLEDSAMYFCASSWQTNEKLFFGSGTQLSVL.